This T cell receptor beta chain was obtained from a study of blood T cell repertoires in COVID-19. On the study more broadly: PBMCs, B-cell-depleted T cells, or T cells provided the cDNA or gDNA that made up the material.

Germline assignment: CDR1 MNHEY and CDR2 SVGAGI. The CDR3 consists of 14 residues. Trimming took 6 bases from V and 7 from J; bases not matched to a gene: 6. How the authors handled the data: Reference gene primers were amplified, and this amplification served to estimate nucleated cell counts. Only in-frame clones appear in the TCRdb table, and some are missing; sequencing was by immunoSEQ multiplex PCR. The V and J calls and the clone size are those of that table, but D and trimming were determined from the DNA. The sample lists 300,000 to 400,000 clones; under 95% were seen once. The chain employs TRBV6-5 and TRBJ1-4; 9 bases match TRBD1. Sequenced: peripheral blood. This clonotype was obtained from a woman between 18 and 30 years old who had recovered from COVID-19. CDR3 in DNA: TGTGCCAGCAGCCGCCGGACAGGGGTTGAAAAACTGTTTTTT. Translated: CASSRRTGVEKLFF.